This TCR beta chain stems from a study of blood T cell repertoires in COVID-19. Overall study context: Samples taken during acute and convalescent COVID-19 were collected in the United States, Italy and Spain.

The CDR3 spans 15 residues. Germline V CDR1 and CDR2: MNHEY, SVGAGI. V was pared by 0 bases and J by 5 bases, with 10 bases between. This clone was observed once. Per the study methods: By means of reference gene primer amplification, nucleated cell counts were estimated. TCRdb's table, derived via immunoSEQ multiplex PCR, lists solely in-frame clones and lacks some. D and trimming were read from the DNA, whereas the V and J calls and clone size are those reported in that table. The table shows about 190,000 clones, with around 80% occurring only once. The sequence derives from a young man with active or convalescent COVID-19. Specimen: peripheral blood. The J gene is TRBJ2-2, the V gene TRBV6-5; perhaps TRBD1 as D (5 bases). CDR3 sequence: CASSYSAGRTGELFF. In nucleotides, the CDR3 is TGTGCCAGCAGTTACTCGGCAGGGCGGACCGGGGAGCTGTTTTTT.